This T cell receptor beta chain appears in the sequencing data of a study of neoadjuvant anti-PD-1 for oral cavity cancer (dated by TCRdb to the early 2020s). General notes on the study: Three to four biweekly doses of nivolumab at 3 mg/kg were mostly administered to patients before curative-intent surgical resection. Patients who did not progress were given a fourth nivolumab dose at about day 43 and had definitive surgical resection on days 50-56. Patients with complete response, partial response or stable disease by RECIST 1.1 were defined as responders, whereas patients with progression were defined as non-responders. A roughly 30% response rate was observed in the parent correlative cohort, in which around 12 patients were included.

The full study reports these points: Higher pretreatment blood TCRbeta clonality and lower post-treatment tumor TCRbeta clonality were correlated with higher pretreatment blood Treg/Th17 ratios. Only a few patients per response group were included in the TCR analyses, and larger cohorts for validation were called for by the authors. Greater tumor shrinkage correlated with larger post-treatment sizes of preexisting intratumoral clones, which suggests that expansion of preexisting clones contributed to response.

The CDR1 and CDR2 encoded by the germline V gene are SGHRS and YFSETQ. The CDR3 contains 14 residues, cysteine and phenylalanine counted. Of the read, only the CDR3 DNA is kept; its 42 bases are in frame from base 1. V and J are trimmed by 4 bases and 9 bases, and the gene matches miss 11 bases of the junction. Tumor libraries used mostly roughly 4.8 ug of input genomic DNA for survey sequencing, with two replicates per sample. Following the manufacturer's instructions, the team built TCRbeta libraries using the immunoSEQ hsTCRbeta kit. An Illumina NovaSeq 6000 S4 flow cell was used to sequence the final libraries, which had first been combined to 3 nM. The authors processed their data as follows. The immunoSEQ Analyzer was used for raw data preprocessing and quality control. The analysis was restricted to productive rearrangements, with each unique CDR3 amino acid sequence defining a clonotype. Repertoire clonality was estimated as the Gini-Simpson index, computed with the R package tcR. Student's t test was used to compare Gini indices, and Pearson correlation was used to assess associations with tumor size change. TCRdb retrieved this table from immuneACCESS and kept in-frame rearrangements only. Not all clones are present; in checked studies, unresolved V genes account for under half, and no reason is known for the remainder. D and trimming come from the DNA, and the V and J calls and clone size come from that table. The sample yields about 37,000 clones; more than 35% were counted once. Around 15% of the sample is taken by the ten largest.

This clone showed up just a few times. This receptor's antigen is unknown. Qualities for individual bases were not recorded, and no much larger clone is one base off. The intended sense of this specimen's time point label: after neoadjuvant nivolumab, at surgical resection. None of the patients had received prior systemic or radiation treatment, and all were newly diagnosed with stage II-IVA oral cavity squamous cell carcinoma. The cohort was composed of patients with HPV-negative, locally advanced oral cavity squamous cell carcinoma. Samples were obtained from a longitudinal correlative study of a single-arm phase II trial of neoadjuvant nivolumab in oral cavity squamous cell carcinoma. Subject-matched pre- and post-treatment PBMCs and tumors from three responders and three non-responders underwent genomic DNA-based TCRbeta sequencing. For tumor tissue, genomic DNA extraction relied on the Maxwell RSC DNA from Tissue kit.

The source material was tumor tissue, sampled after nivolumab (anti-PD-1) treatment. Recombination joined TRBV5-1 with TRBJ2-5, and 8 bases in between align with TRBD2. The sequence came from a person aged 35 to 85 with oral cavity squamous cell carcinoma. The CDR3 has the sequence CASSAASGRTSQYF. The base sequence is TGCGCCAGCAGCGCTGCAAGCGGGAGAACGTCCCAGTACTTC.